The next 17 T cell receptor beta chains were all read from a single sample in a study of T cell responses to AZD1222 COVID-19 vaccine. Profiled with immunoSEQ multiplex PCR; TCRdb holds only in-frame clones, not every one. This sample carries some 120,000 clones, roughly nine tenths of them seen once, and the ten largest clones take approximately 3%. Material: peripheral blood, obtained on day 0 of AZD1222 vaccination. The receptors were gathered from an adult in good health.

The rearrangement links TRBV5-6 to TRBJ2-1, with TRBD1 matching 9 bases. With V trimmed by 6 bases and J by 9 bases, 7 bases remained unmatched. The CDR3 contains 13 residues. CDR1 is SGHDT and CDR2 is YYEEEE in the germline V gene. This CDR3 is CASTDRGVGEQFF. The CDR3 DNA follows: TGTGCCAGCACTGACAGGGGGGTCGGTGAGCAGTTCTTC.

This chain connects TRBV6-5 to TRBJ2-5; perhaps TRBD2 as D (6 bases). Germline CDR1 MNHEY, CDR2 SVGAGI. V was pared by 0 bases and J by 4 bases, with 12 bases between. The CDR3 sequence is 15 residues long. The chain's CDR3 is CASSYSASEGETQYF. The CDR3 coding sequence is TGTGCCAGCAGTTACTCGGCGTCGGAGGGAGAGACCCAGTACTTC.

This chain connects TRBV12-3 or TRBV12-4 to TRBJ2-1, with D possibly TRBD1 on 6 matching bases. There are 12 residues in the CDR3. V shed 4 bases and J shed 8 bases, with 9 bases lying between them. This CDR3 is CASSYRVHEQFF. The CDR3 nucleotides are TGTGCCAGCAGTTACAGGGTCCATGAGCAGTTCTTC.

V and J are TRBV4-3 and TRBJ2-2; D ambiguous. V dropped 4 bases and J dropped 1 base, with 16 bases sitting between them. CDR1 and CDR2 (germline): LGHNA, YSLEER. The CDR3 runs 17 residues. Here the CDR3 DNA reads TGCGCCAGCAGCCCGAGACCCCCCTCGGTGAACACCGGGGAGCTGTTTTTT. As protein: CASSPRPPSVNTGELFF.

The chain has TRBV27 and TRBJ2-4; perhaps TRBD1 as D (6 bases). Per the germline V gene, CDR1 is MNHEY and CDR2 is SMNVEV (reference sequence). Deletions cut 8 bases from V and 1 base from J, with 15 bases between. This CDR3 contains 15 residues. The CDR3 DNA sequence: TGTGCCAGCGCTCGGACAGTTGGGGCCAAAAACATTCAGTACTTC. Translating gives CASARTVGAKNIQYF.

The chain couples TRBV10-3 to TRBJ2-5; TRBD1 or TRBD2 may be the D gene (5 bases each). The V gene's germline CDR1 is ENHRY and CDR2 SYGVKD. Trimming left V 9 bases short and J 3 bases short, with 14 bases between. The CDR3 totals 13 residues. CDR3: CAIRQFSEETQYF. The CDR3 region has the DNA TGTGCCATTCGACAGTTTAGCGAAGAGACCCAGTACTTC.

The chain's CDR3 is CASSLRSGYNEQFF. The DNA of the CDR3 is TGTGCCAGCAGTCTCCGGTCGGGCTACAATGAGCAGTTCTTC. The J gene is TRBJ2-1, the V gene TRBV2; no firm D call. This CDR3 has 14 residues. The V end was cut by 5 bases, the J end by 3 bases, with 11 bases between. Germline CDR1 SNHLY, CDR2 FYNNEI.

V and J are TRBV11-2 and TRBJ2-7; D not resolved. There are 15 residues in the CDR3. Germline values: CDR1 SGHAT, CDR2 FQNNGV. V was shortened by 1 base and J by 7 bases, with 17 bases between the two germline ends. The CDR3: CASSLVWDTTREQYF. Written as DNA, the CDR3 is TGTGCCAGCAGCTTAGTATGGGATACTACAAGGGAGCAGTACTTC. Complete variable domain (other parts from reference TRBV11-2 and TRBJ2-7): EAGVAQSPRYKIIEKRQSVAFWCNPISGHATLYWYQQILGQGPKLLIQFQNNGVVDDSQLPKDRFSAERLKGVDSTLKIQPAKLEDSAVYLCASSLVWDTTREQYFGPGTRLTVT.

V usage is TRBV24-1 and J usage is TRBJ2-1, with 9 positions matching TRBD2. The J segment lost 4 bases and the V segment lost 4 bases, leaving 7 bases of the junction unmatched. This CDR3 comprises 16 residues. The germline V gene has CDR1 KGHDR and CDR2 SFDVKD. CDR3 protein: CATSDPKSGRYNEQFF. The CDR3 DNA is TGTGCCACCAGTGACCCTAAAAGCGGGAGGTACAATGAGCAGTTCTTC.

The chain joins TRBV30 to TRBJ2-7, with 9 bases identical to TRBD1. Germline V gives CDR1 GTSNPN, CDR2 SVGIG (reference sequence). CDR3 length: 17 amino acids. V dropped 5 bases and J dropped 5; count of bases not matched to a gene: 19. CDR3 protein: CAWGSYQSGTGSDEQYF. CDR3 sequence (DNA): TGTGCCTGGGGATCGTATCAGTCCGGGACAGGGAGCGACGAGCAGTACTTC. The variable domain in full, completed from reference TRBV30 and TRBJ2-7, reads SQTIHQWPATLVQPVGSPLSLECTVEGTSNPNLYWYRQAAGRGLQLLFYSVGIGQISSEVPQNLSASRPQDRQFILSSKKLLLSDSGFYLCAWGSYQSGTGSDEQYFGPGTRLTVT.

CDR3 nucleotides: TGTGCCAGTAGTGAGTTCGGAGACTACACTGAAGCTTTCTTT. As protein: CASSEFGDYTEAFF. The chain couples TRBV19 to TRBJ1-1, with no clear D. This CDR3 spans 14 amino acids. Deletions cut 5 bases from V and 3 bases from J, with 13 bases between. Germline V CDR1 and CDR2: LNHDA, SQIVND (reference sequence).

V is TRBV5-4 and J is TRBJ1-2; 8 bases agree with TRBD1. V lost 3 bases and J lost 7; bases outside the gene matches: 8. The CDR3 length is 14 residues. Germline CDR1 is SGHNT and CDR2 is YYREEE (reference sequence). Here the CDR3 reads CASSSPGRGLGYTF. CDR3 coding DNA: TGTGCCAGCAGCTCGCCAGGCAGGGGGCTTGGCTACACCTTC.

A few counts support this clone. The rearrangement joins TRBV3-1 (or the pseudogene TRBV3-2) to TRBJ1-1; 9 positions agree with TRBD1. The CDR3 spans 12 residues. Germline V gives CDR1 LGHDT, CDR2 YNNKEL (reference sequence). V lost 4 bases, J lost 11 bases, and 5 bases stayed unmatched. The CDR3 here is CASSRGQGPAFF. CDR3 nucleotides: TGTGCCAGCAGCCGGGGACAGGGTCCGGCTTTCTTT.

V gene TRBV4-1 combines with J gene TRBJ1-5; TRBD1 is a possible D gene (5 bases). The germline gives CDR1 MGHRA, CDR2 YSYEKL. The germline V and J ends were trimmed by 1 base and 4 bases, with 11 bases remaining between them. CDR3 length: 15 amino acids. The CDR3 DNA reads as TGCGCCAGCAGCCAAGCGGGGGGGTGGAATCAGCCCCAGCATTTT. Its translation: CASSQAGGWNQPQHF.

The CDR3 is CASSFNTEAFF. CDR3 sequence (DNA): TGTGCCAGCAGCTTTAACACTGAAGCTTTCTTT. This chain joins TRBV5-6 and TRBJ1-1; D call uncertain. This CDR3 contains 11 residues. Germline CDR1 and CDR2: SGHDT and YYEEEE. V was shortened by 2 bases and J by 2 bases, with 1 base between the two germline ends.

The chain employs TRBV6-5 and TRBJ2-2; 13 bases line up with TRBD2. From germline, CDR1 is MNHEY and CDR2 SVGAGI. This CDR3 comprises 15 residues. The junction had 7 bases not matched to a gene; V was cut back by 7 bases and J by 8 bases. CDR3 loop: CASIGLAGAGGELFF. As DNA, the CDR3 is TGTGCCAGCATTGGACTAGCGGGAGCCGGTGGGGAGCTGTTTTTT.

This rearrangement joins TRBV25-1 to TRBJ2-7; TRBD2 might be the D (6 bases). CDR3 length: 15 amino acids. Germline lookup yields CDR1 MGHDK and CDR2 SYGVNS. V lost 4 bases to trimming and J lost 5 bases, with 18 bases between them. DNA of the CDR3: TGTGCCAGCAGTGGAATGGAGGGGCCTGGGAACGAGCAGTACTTC. This codes for CASSGMEGPGNEQYF.